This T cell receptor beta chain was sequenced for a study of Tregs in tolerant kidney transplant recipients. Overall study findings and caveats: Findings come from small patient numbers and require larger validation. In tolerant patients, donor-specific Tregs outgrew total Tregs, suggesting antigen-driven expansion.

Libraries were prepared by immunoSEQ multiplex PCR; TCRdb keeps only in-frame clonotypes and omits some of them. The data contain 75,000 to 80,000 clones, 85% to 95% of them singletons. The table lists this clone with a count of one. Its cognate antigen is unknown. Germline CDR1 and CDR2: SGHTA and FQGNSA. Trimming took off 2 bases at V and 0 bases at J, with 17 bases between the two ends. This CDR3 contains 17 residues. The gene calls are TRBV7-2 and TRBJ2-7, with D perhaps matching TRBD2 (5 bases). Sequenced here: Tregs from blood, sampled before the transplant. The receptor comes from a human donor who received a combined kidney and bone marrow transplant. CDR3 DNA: TGTGCCAGCAGCTTAACGCACTCCAGCGGATTCTCCTACGAGCAGTACTTC. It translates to CASSLTHSSGFSYEQYF.